This T cell receptor beta chain was recovered during a study of blood T cell repertoires in COVID-19. The germline V gene has CDR1 SGHNT and CDR2 YYREEE (reference sequence). V was trimmed by 3 bases and J by 1 base, leaving 7 bases between them. This CDR3 spans 14 amino acids. Repertoires were generated with immunoSEQ multiplex PCR, while TCRdb's copy carries only in-frame clones and drops some. The data contain 85,000 to 110,000 clones, 88% of them singletons. The receptor was derived from a human donor in a cohort sampled during active COVID-19. This chain connects TRBV5-4 to TRBJ2-2; D is unresolved. Source material: peripheral blood. The CDR3 DNA reads as TGTGCCAGCAGCTCGACTCTGAACACCGGGGAGCTGTTTTTT. Translated: CASSSTLNTGELFF.